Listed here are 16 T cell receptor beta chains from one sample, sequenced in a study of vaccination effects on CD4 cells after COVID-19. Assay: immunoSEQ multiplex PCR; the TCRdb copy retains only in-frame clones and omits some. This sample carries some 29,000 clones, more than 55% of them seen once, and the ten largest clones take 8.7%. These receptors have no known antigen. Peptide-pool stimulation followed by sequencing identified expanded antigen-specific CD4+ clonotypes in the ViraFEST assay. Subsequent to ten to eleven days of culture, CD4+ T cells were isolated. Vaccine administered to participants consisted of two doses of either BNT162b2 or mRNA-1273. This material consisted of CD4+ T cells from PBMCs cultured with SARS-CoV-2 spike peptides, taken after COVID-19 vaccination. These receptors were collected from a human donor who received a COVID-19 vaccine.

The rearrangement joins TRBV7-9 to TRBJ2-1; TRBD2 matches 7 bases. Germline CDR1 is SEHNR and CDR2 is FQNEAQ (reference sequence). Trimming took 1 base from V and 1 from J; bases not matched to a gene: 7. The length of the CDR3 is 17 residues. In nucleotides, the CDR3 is TGTGCCAGCAGCTTAGTAGGTGGGAGGGGATCCTACAATGAGCAGTTCTTC. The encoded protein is CASSLVGGRGSYNEQFF.

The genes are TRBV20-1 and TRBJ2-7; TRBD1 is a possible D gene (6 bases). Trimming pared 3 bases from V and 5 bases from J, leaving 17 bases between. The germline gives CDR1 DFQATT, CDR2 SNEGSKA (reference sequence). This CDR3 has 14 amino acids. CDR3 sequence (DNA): TGCAGTGCTAGTACGGGGACAACGCGGGACGAGCAGTACTTC. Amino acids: CSASTGTTRDEQYF.

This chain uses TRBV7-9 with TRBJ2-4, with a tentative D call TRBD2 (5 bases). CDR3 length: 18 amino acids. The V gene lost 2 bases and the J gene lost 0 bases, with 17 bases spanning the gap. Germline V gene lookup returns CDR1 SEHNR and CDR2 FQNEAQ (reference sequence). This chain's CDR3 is CASSLLPPGSIAKNIQYF. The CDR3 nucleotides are TGTGCCAGCAGCTTATTACCCCCGGGGAGTATAGCCAAAAACATTCAGTACTTC.

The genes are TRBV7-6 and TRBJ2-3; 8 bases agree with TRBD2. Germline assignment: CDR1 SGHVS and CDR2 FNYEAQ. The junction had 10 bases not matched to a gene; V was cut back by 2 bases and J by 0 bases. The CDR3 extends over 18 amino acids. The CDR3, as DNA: TGTGCCAGCAGCTTACGAACTAGCGGTGCGTCTAGCACAGATACGCAGTATTTT. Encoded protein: CASSLRTSGASSTDTQYF.

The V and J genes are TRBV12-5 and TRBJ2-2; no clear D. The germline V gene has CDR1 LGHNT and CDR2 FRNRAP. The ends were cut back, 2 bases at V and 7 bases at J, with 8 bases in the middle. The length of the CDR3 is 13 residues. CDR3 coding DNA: TGTGCTAGTGGTTTGCCCCCTGGCGGGGAGCTGTTTTTT. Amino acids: CASGLPPGGELFF.

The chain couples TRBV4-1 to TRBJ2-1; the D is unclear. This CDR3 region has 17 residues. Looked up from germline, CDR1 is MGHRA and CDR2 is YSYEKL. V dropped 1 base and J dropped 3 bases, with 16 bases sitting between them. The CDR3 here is CASSQVKTGGDYNEQFF. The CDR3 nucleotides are TGCGCCAGCAGCCAAGTGAAAACCGGCGGAGACTACAATGAGCAGTTCTTC.

CDR3 DNA: TGTGCCAGCAGCCAAGTCCTTCAAGAGACCCAGTACTTC. This codes for CASSQVLQETQYF. The V and J genes are TRBV3-1 (or the pseudogene TRBV3-2) and TRBJ2-5, with D unresolved. Germline V gene lookup returns CDR1 LGHDT and CDR2 YNNKEL (reference sequence). V lost 1 base and J lost 2, with 5 bases in between. This CDR3 region has 13 residues.

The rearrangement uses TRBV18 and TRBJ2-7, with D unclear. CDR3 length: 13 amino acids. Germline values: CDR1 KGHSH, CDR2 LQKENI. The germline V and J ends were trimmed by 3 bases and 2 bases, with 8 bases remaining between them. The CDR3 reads CASSPTLTYEQYF. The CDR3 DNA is TGTGCCAGCTCACCTACCCTAACCTACGAGCAGTACTTC.

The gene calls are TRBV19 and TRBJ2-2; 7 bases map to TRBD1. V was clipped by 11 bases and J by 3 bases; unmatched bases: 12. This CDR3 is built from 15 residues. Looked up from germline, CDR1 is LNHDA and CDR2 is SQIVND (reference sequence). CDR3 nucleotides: TGTGCCTCAAGAGGGACAGTAGTCTACACCGGGGAGCTGTTTTTT. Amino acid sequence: CASRGTVVYTGELFF.

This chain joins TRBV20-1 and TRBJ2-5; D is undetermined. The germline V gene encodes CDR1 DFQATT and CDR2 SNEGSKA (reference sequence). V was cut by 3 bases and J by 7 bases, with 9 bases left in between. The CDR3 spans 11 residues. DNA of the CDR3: TGCAGTGCTAGTTCCCTAGGGACCCAGTACTTC. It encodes CSASSLGTQYF.

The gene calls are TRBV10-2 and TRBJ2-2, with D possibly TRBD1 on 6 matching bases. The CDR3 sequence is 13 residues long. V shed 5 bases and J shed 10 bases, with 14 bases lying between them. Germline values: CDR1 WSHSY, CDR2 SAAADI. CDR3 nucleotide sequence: TGCGCCAGCAGTTGGGACACCCCAAAGGAGCTGTTTTTT. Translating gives CASSWDTPKELFF.

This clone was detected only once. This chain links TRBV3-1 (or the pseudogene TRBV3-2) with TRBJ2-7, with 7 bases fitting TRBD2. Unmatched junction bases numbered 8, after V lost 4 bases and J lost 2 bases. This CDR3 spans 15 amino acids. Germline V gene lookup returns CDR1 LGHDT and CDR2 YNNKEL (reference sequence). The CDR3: CASSPGREGTYEQYF. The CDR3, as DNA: TGTGCCAGCAGCCCGGGGAGGGAAGGAACCTACGAGCAGTACTTC.

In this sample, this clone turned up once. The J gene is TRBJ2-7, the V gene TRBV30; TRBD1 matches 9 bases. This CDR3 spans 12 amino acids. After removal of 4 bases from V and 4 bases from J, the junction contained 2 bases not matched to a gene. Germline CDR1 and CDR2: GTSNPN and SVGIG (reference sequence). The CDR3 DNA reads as TGTGCCTGGACGACAGGGGGATACGAGCAGTACTTC. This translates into CAWTTGGYEQYF.

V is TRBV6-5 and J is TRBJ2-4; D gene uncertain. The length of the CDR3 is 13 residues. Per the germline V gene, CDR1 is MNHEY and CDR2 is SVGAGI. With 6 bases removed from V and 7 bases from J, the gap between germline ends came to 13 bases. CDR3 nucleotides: TGTGCCAGCAGCCTCCCGATTGGGAACATTCAGTACTTC. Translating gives CASSLPIGNIQYF.

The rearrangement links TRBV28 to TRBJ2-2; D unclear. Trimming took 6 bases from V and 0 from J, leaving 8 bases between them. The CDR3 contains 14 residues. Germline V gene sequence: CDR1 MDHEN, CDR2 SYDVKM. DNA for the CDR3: TGTGCCAGCAGAGTCTCTTCGAACACCGGGGAGCTGTTTTTT. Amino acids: CASRVSSNTGELFF.

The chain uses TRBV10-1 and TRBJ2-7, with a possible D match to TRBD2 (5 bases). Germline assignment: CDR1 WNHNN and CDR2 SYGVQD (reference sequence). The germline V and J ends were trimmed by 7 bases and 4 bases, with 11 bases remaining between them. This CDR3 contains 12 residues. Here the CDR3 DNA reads TGCGCCAGCACCCCGTCGGGATACGAGCAGTACTTC. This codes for CASTPSGYEQYF.